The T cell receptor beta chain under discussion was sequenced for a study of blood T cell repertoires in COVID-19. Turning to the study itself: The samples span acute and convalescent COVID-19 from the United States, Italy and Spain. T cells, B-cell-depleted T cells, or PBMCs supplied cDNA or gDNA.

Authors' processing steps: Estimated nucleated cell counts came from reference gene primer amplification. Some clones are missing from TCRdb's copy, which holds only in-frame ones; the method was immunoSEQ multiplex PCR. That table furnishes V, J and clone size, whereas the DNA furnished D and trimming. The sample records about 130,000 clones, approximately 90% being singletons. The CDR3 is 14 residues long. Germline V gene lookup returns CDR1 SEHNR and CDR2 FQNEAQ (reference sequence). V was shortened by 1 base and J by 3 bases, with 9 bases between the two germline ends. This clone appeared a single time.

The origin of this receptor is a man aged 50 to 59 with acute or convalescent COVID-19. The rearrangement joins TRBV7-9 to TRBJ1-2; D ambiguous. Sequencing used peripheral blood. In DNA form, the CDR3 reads TGTGCCAGCAGCTTAGAGGACTCCTACTATGGCTACACCTTC. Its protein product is CASSLEDSYYGYTF.